This T cell receptor (beta chain) was captured by sequencing in a study of T cell clonality in common variable immunodeficiency. Study-level points and caveats: Reportedly, TCR beta sequences from common variable immunodeficiency showed fewer deletions and N-nucleotide insertions. CVID subjects had higher TCRbeta clonality than healthy controls, most marked in about a third. The cause of increased CVID clonality remains unclear without subpopulation sequencing.

At least ten counts were recorded for this clone. Its antigen is still unknown. The read terminates 3 residues ahead of where the CDR3 ends, so the germline J gene completes it. TCRdb's copy holds only in-frame clones and misses some; the assay was immunoSEQ multiplex PCR. This set yields approximately 35,000 clones and no singletons; the top ten hold 5% to 7%. CVID meant reduced serum IgG, IgA and/or IgM plus specific antibody deficiency. The V segment lost 5 bases and the J segment 0 bases; nucleotides outside the gene matches: 7. Germline lookup yields CDR1 LNHDA and CDR2 SQIVND (reference sequence). This CDR3 spans 17 amino acids.

This clonotype was obtained from a human donor with common variable immunodeficiency. The genes are TRBV19 and TRBJ2-3, with 11 positions matching TRBD2. The specimen was peripheral blood mononuclear cells. Here the CDR3 reads CASSSIAGGISTDTQYF. CDR3 bases read: TGTGCCAGTAGTTCAATAGCGGGGGGGATTAGCACAGATACG.